The T cell receptor (beta chain) under discussion was sequenced for a study of shared clonotypes between healthy human individuals. Produced via immunoSEQ multiplex PCR; TCRdb's table is partial and in-frame only. This table has 150,000 to 200,000 clones, 65% to 80% appearing once. The CDR3 runs 16 residues. Trimming removed 5 bases from V and 5 bases from J; junction bases left unmatched: 6. Germline CDR1 reads SEHNR; CDR2 reads FQNEAQ (reference sequence). Sequencing was performed on memory CD4+ T cells sorted from blood. Subset defined: CD45RA-negative fraction. The chain has TRBV7-9 and TRBJ2-3, with 14 bases aligning to TRBD2. The TCR was taken from a man aged 30 to 45 in good health. This CDR3 is CASSRGLAGEGDTQYF. Here the CDR3 DNA reads TGTGCCAGCAGCCGGGGACTAGCGGGAGAGGGAGATACGCAGTATTTT.